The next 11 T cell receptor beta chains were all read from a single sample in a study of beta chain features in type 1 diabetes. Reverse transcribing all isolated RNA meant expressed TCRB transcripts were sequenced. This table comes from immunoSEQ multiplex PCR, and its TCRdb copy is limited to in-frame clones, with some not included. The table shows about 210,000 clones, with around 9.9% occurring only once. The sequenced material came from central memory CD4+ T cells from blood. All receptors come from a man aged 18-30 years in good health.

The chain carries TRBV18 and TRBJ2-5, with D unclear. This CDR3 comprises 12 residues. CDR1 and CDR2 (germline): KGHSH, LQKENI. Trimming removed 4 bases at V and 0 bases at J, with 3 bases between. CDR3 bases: TGTGCCAGCTCACTTTACCAAGAGACCCAGTACTTC. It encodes CASSLYQETQYF.

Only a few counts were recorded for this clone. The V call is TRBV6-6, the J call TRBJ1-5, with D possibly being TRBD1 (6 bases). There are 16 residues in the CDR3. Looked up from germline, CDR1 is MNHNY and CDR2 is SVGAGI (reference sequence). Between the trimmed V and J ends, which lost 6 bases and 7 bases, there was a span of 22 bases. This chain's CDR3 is CASSFREASTGQPQHF. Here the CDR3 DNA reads TGTGCCAGCAGCTTCCGGGAGGCCTCTACAGGGCAGCCCCAGCATTTT.

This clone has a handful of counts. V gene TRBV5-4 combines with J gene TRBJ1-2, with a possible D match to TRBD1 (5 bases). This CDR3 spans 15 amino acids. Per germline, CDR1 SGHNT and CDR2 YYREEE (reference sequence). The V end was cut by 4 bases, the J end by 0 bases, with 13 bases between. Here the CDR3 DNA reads TGTGCCAGCAGCCGAGGGACTGATACTAACTATGGCTACACCTTC. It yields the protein CASSRGTDTNYGYTF.

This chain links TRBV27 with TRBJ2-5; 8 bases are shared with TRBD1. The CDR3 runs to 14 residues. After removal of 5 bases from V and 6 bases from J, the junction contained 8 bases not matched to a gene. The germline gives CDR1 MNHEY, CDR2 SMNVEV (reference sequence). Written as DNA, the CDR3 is TGTGCCAGCAGTCAAAGCGACAGGGGCAAGACCCAGTACTTC. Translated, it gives CASSQSDRGKTQYF.

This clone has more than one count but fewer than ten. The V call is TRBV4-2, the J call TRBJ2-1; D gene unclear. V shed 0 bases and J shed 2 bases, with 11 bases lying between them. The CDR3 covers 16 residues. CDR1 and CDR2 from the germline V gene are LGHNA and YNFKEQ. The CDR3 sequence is CASSQDPARAYNEQFF. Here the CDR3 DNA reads TGTGCCAGCAGCCAAGATCCCGCCCGGGCCTACAATGAGCAGTTCTTC.

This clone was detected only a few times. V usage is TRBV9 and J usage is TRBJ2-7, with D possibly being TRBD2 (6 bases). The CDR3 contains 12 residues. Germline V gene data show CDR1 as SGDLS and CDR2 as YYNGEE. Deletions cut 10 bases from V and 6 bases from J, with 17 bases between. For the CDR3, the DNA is TGTGCCTCCGGAGGGTTATACTCCGAGCAGTACTTC. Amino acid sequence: CASGGLYSEQYF.

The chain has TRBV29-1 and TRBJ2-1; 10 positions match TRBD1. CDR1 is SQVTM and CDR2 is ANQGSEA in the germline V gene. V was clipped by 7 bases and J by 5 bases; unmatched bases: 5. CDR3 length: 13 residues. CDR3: CSGGQGGHNEQFF. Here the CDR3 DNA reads TGCAGCGGCGGACAGGGGGGACACAATGAGCAGTTCTTC.

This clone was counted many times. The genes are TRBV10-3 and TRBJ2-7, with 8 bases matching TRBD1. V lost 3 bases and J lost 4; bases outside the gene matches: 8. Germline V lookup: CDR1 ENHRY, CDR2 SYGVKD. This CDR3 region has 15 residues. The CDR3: CAISDSDRGGYEQYF. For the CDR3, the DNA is TGTGCCATCAGTGACTCCGACAGGGGAGGTTACGAGCAGTACTTC.

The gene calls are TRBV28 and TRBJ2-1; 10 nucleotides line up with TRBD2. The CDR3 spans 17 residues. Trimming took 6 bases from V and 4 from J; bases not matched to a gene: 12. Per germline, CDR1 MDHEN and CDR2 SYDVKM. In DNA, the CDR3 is TGTGCCAGCAGCCCCTCGTCCGGGACTAGCGTTTACAATGAGCAGTTCTTC. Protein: CASSPSSGTSVYNEQFF. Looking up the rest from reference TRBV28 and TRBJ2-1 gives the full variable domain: DVKVTQSSRYLVKRTGEKVFLECVQDMDHENMFWYRQDPGLGLRLIYFSYDVKMKEKGDIPEGYSVSREKKERFSLILESASTNQTSMYLCASSPSSGTSVYNEQFFGPGTRLTVL.

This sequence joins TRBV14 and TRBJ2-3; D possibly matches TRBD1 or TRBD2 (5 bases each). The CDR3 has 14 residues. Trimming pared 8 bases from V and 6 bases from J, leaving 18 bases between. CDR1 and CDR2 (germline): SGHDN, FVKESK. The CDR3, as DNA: TGTGCCAGCTCCTTCGTATGGGGGACCGATACGCAGTATTTT. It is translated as CASSFVWGTDTQYF.

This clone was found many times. The CDR3 protein is CASRPPKGRGGANVLTF. CDR3 nucleotide sequence: TGTGCCAGCAGACCCCCTAAAGGGAGGGGTGGGGCCAACGTCCTGACTTTC. The V call is TRBV28, the J call TRBJ2-6, with 7 bases that match TRBD2. V lost 6 bases to trimming and J lost 3 bases; unmatched junction nucleotides: 11. This CDR3 has 17 amino acids. Germline lookup yields CDR1 MDHEN and CDR2 SYDVKM.